This note documents a single TCR beta chain sequence. This entry comes from a study of cytomegalovirus exposure and HLA in healthy donors. Both 60 Vbeta primers and 13 Jbeta primers went into the PCR. The data were produced by immunoSEQ multiplex PCR, yet TCRdb's version contains in-frame clones alone and is incomplete. Among roughly 180,000 clones listed, roughly 75% were seen once. Germline CDR1 and CDR2: LNHDA and SQIVND (reference sequence). The CDR3 contains 13 residues. With 1 base removed from V and 5 bases from J, the gap between germline ends came to 6 bases. The sequenced sample was PBMCs. V gene TRBV19 combines with J gene TRBJ1-5; D is ambiguous. This sequence was found in a woman aged 40-49 years in good health and CMV-seropositive. The CDR3 loop reads CASSIGEDQPQHF. As DNA, the CDR3 is TGTGCCAGTAGTATAGGAGAGGATCAGCCCCAGCATTTT.